This T cell receptor beta chain was captured by sequencing in a study of blood T cells in healthy people across ages. Findings of the study overall: The study found TCR beta diversity correlated strongly with naive T cell percentage.

Alongside a J-beta primer mix, a sample-barcoded 5' primer served in a second PCR lasting roughly 7 to 11 cycles. TCRdb redid the calling of the 5' RACE reads with MiXCR, one entry per CDR3 protein. The data show 800,000 to 950,000 distinct CDR3 sequences, with under 40% seen just once and about an eighth held by the top ten. The CDR3 has 13 amino acids. Trimming removed 5 bases at V and 11 bases at J, with 13 bases between. From germline, CDR1 is MRHNA and CDR2 SNTAGT. Of note for this clonotype: No antigen is known for it.

The study recruited healthy Caucasian donors from Russia who were aged roughly 6 to 95. This rearrangement joins TRBV6-4 to TRBJ1-6, with D unresolved. Input material: blood. This sequence was found in a man between 18 and 35 years old in good health. In DNA form, the CDR3 reads TGTGCCAGCAGTCCTCTTATCGGTCCACCCCTCCACTTT. As protein: CASSPLIGPPLHF.